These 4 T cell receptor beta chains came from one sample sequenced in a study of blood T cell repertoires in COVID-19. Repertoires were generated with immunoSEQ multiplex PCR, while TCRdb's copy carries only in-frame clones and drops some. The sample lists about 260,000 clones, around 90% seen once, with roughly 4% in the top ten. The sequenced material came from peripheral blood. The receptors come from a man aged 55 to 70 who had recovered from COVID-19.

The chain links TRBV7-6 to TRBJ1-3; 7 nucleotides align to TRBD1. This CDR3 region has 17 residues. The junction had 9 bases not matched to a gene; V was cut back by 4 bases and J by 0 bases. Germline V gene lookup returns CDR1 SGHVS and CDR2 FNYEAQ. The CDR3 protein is CASSSTPGQTSGNTIYF. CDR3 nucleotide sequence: TGTGCCAGCAGCTCGACTCCGGGACAGACCTCTGGAAACACCATATATTTT.

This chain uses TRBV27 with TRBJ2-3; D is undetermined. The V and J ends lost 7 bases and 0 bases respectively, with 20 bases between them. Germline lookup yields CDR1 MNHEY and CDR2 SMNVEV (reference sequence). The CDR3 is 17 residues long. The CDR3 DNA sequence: TGTGCCAGCACCATACACCCTCGCTTAGCTAGCACAGATACGCAGTATTTT. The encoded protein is CASTIHPRLASTDTQYF.

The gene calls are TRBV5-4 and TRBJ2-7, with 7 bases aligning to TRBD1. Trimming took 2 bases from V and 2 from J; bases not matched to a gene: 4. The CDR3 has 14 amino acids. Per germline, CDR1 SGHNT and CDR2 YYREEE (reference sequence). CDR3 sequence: CASSFYRGTYEQYF. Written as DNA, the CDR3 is TGTGCCAGCAGCTTTTACAGGGGAACCTACGAGCAGTACTTC.

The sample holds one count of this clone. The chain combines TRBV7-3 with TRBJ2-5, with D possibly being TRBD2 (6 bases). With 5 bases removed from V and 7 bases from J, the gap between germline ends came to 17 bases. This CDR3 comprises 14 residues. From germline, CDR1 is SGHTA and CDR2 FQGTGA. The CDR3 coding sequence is TGTGCCAGCAGCGACCAAGGAGGGGTAGGGACCCAGTACTTC. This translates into CASSDQGGVGTQYF.